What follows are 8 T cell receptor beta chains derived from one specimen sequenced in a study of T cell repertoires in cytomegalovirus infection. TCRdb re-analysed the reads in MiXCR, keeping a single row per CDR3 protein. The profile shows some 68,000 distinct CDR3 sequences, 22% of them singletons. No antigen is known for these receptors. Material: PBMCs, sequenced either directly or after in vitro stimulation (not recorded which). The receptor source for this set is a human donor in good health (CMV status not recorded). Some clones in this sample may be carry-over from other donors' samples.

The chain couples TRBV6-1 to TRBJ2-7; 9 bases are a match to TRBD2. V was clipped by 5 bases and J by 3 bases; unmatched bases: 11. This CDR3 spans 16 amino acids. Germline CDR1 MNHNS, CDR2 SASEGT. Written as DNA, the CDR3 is TGTGCCAGCAGTCCGTTCGCGGGAGGGCGCCTCTACGAGCAGTACTTC. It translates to CASSPFAGGRLYEQYF.

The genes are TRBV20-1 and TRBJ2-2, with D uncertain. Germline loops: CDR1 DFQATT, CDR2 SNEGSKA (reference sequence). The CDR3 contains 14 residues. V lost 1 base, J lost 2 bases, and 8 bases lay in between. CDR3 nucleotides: TGCAGTGCTAGAGGTCCACTTAACACCGGGGAGCTGTTTTTT. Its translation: CSARGPLNTGELFF.

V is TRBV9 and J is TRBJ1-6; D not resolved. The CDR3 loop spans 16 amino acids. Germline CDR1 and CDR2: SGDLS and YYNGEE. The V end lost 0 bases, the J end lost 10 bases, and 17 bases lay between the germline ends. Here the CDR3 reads CASSVGLTGSNSPLHF. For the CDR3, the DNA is TGTGCCAGCAGCGTAGGTCTGACGGGCAGCAACTCACCCCTCCACTTT.

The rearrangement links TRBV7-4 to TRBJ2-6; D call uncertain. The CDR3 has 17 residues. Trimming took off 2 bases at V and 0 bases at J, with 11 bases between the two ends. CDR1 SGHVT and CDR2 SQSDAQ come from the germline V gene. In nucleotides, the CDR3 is TGTGCCAGCAGCTTATCCGGTGGTACCTCTGGGGCCAACGTCCTGACTTTC. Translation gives CASSLSGGTSGANVLTF.

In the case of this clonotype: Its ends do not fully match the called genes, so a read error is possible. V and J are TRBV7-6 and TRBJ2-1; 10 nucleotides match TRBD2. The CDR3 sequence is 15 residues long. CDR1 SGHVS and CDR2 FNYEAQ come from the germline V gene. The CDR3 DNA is TGTGCTAGCAGCCCCGGGACTAGCGACTACAATGAGCAGTTCTTC. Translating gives CASSPGTSDYNEQFF.

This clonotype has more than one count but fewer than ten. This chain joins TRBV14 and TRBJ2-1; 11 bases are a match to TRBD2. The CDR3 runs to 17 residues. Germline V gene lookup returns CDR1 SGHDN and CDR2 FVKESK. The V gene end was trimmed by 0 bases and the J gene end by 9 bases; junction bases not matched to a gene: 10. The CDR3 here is CASSQDPVSGRAGEQFF. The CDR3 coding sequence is TGTGCCAGCAGCCAAGATCCGGTTAGCGGGAGGGCGGGTGAGCAGTTCTTC.

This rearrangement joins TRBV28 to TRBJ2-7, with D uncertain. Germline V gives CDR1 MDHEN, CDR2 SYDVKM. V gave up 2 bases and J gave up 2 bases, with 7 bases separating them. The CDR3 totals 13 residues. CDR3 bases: TGTGCCAGCAGTTTAAGGGAACCCTACGAGCAGTACTTC. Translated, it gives CASSLREPYEQYF.

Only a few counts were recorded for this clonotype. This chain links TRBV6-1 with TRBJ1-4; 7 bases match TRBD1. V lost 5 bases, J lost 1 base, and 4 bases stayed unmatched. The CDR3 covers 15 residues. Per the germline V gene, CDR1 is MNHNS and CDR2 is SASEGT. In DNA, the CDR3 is TGTGCCAGCAGTCCAGGGGACAGAACTAATGAAAAACTGTTTTTT. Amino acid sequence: CASSPGDRTNEKLFF.